This TCR beta chain was recovered during a study of vaccination effects on CD4 cells after COVID-19. Findings and caveats of the study: Just 1 of 255 vaccine-induced clones in healthy recipients was cross-reactive.

The CDR3 length is 17 residues. The V and J ends lost 1 base and 5 bases respectively, with 18 bases between them. Per germline, CDR1 SNHLY and CDR2 FYNNEI. Libraries were prepared by immunoSEQ multiplex PCR; TCRdb keeps only in-frame clonotypes and omits some of them. The sample holds 55,000 or so clones, more than 60% seen once. To note about this clone: Its target is not known.

Prior to sequencing, the ViraFEST assay stimulated PBMC with viral peptide pools, which expanded the antigen-specific CD4+ T cells. The culture ran for 10 days, and then CD4+ T cells were isolated. Nucleocapsid antibodies were negative in the vaccine recipients, who had never had SARS-CoV-2 infection. Half the medium was replaced with IL-2 medium on days 3 and 7. The input for sequencing was CD4+ T cells from PBMCs cultured with SARS-CoV-2 spike peptides, taken before COVID-19 vaccination. This sequence joins TRBV2 and TRBJ1-5; tentative D call: TRBD1 (5 bases). The receptor was derived from a human donor who received a COVID-19 vaccine. Here the CDR3 reads CASSEVGSGTVYQPQHF. The CDR3 DNA reads TGTGCCAGCAGTGAAGTTGGTTCAGGGACGGTTTATCAGCCCCAGCATTTT.